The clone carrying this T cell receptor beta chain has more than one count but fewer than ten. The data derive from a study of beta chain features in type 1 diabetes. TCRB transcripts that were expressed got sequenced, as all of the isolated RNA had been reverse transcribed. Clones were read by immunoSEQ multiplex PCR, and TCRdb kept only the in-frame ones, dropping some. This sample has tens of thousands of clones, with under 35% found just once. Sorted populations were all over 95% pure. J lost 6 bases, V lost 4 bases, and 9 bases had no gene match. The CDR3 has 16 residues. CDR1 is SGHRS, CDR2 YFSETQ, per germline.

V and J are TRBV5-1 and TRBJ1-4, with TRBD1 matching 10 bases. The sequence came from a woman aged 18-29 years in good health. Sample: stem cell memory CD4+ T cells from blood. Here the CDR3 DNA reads TGCGCCAGCAGCCGGGACAGGGGTTTGGTAGATGAAAAACTGTTTTTT. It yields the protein CASSRDRGLVDEKLFF.